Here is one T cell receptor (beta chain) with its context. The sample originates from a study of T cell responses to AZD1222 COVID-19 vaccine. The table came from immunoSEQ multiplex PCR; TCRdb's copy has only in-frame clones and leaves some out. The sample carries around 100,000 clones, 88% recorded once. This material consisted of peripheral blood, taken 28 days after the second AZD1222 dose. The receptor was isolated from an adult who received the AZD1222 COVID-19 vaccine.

Written as DNA, the CDR3 is TGTGCCAGCAGATCACAGGGTGGGGGCACTGAAGCTTTCTTT. It yields the protein CASRSQGGGTEAFF. The genes are TRBV6-5 and TRBJ1-1; a weak D match, TRBD1 (6 bases). The CDR3 extends over 14 amino acids. The germline gives CDR1 MNHEY, CDR2 SVGAGI. With 6 bases removed from V and 4 bases from J, the gap between germline ends came to 15 bases.